This T cell receptor (beta chain) was captured by sequencing in a study of blood T cell repertoires in COVID-19. Trimming shortened V by 6 bases and J by 4 bases, and 22 bases separated the two germline ends. Germline CDR1 reads SGHAT; CDR2 reads FQNNGV. This CDR3 contains 17 residues. Profiled with immunoSEQ multiplex PCR; TCRdb holds only in-frame clones, not every one. Here the sample spans around 220,000 clones, roughly 84% being singletons. This TCR was recovered from a woman in her thirties or forties who had recovered from COVID-19. Specimen: PBMCs or T cells enriched from blood (not recorded which). V gene TRBV11-2 combines with J gene TRBJ2-1, with a possible D match to TRBD1 (5 bases). The CDR3 coding sequence is TGTGCCAGCAGGTCGGTTAGAAGGGGCGACAGATACAATGAGCAGTTCTTC. Translation: CASRSVRRGDRYNEQFF.